A selection of T cell receptor beta chains follows, all from one sample in a study of shared clonotypes between healthy human individuals. Data came from immunoSEQ multiplex PCR; TCRdb stores just in-frame clones and leaves some out. The repertoire holds 2 million to 2.5 million clones, with approximately 95% as singletons. Sample: naive CD4+ T cells sorted from blood. These receptors were taken from a man aged 18 to 35 in good health. The CDR3 runs from the conserved cysteine through the conserved F or W. Each record gives: V gene, clone size, D gene, J gene, CDR3 protein, CDR3 DNA. D genes are given only for firm matches. The size field is filled for only some rows; it gives once, few, many or a size class.

TRBV10-1	-	TRBD2	TRBJ2-7	CASSESAGAYEQYF	TGCGCCAGCAGTGAGTCGGCGGGGGCCTACGAGCAGTACTTC
TRBV10-1	-	TRBD2	TRBJ2-7	CASSAGLPTYEQYF	TGCGCCAGCAGTGCGGGACTACCAACCTACGAGCAGTACTTC
TRBV5-1	once	TRBD1	TRBJ1-1	CASGLGTGLVNTEAFF	TGCGCCAGCGGTCTTGGGACAGGGTTAGTGAACACTGAAGCTTTCTTT
TRBV7-8	-	-	TRBJ1-1	CASSLTDLGNTEAFF	TGTGCCAGCAGCTTGACGGATCTTGGGAACACTGAAGCTTTCTTT
TRBV5-1	-	-	TRBJ2-5	CASSLAPAVETQYF	TGCGCCAGCAGCTTGGCCCCAGCGGTAGAGACCCAGTACTTC
TRBV18	-	-	TRBJ2-1	CASSPPGGTYNEQFF	TGTGCCAGCTCACCACCCGGAGGGACCTACAATGAGCAGTTCTTC
TRBV7-9	-	-	TRBJ1-4	CASTFRTTISTNEKLFF	TGTGCCAGCACCTTTCGGACAACCATATCAACTAATGAAAAACTGTTTTTT
TRBV25-1	-	-	TRBJ2-7	CASSEWADPREQYF	TGTGCCAGCAGTGAATGGGCGGACCCGCGGGAGCAGTACTTC
TRBV11-2	-	-	TRBJ2-3	CASRRSDTQYF	TGTGCCAGCAGGAGGTCGGATACGCAGTATTTT
TRBV5-6	-	-	TRBJ1-3	CASSYRVSSGNTIYF	TGTGCCAGCAGCTACAGGGTCAGCTCTGGAAACACCATATATTTT
TRBV7-3	-	-	TRBJ1-4	CASSFRRVPTNEKLFF	TGTGCCAGCAGCTTTAGGAGGGTCCCAACTAATGAAAAACTGTTTTTT
TRBV6-1	-	-	TRBJ1-3	CASSEAGGSGNTIYF	TGTGCCAGCAGTGAAGCGGGGGGAAGTGGAAACACCATATATTTT
TRBV6-1	-	-	TRBJ1-4	CASSAGGNEKLFF	TGTGCCAGCAGTGCGGGGGGTAATGAAAAACTGTTTTTT
TRBV6-6	-	TRBD1	TRBJ1-1	CASRTDRVSMNTEAFF	TGTGCCAGCAGAACCGACAGGGTTAGCATGAACACTGAAGCTTTCTTT
TRBV6-4	-	-	TRBJ1-1	CASSPGPNTEAFF	TGTGCCAGCAGTCCAGGACCGAACACTGAAGCTTTCTTT
TRBV10-3	-	-	TRBJ1-2	CAISESQTAYGYTF	TGTGCCATCAGTGAGTCCCAGACAGCGTATGGCTACACCTTC
TRBV18	-	TRBD1	TRBJ2-7	CASSQPGTGTYEQYF	TGTGCCAGCTCACAACCCGGGACAGGGACCTACGAGCAGTACTTC
TRBV2	-	-	TRBJ2-3	CASSEENTDTQYF	TGTGCCAGCAGTGAAGAAAACACAGATACGCAGTATTTT
TRBV6-1	-	TRBD2	TRBJ2-7	CAIRAGGPSYEQYF	TGTGCTATCAGGGCGGGGGGGCCCTCCTACGAGCAGTACTTC
TRBV30	-	TRBD2	TRBJ2-1	CAWSAWRTSGRADEQFF	TGTGCCTGGAGTGCGTGGCGGACTAGCGGGAGGGCCGATGAGCAGTTCTTC
TRBV19	-	TRBD1	TRBJ2-2	CASSGTGGGVGELFF	TGTGCCAGTAGTGGGACAGGGGGGGGTGTCGGGGAGCTGTTTTTT
TRBV19	-	TRBD1	TRBJ1-2	CASSPDRVANYGYTF	TGTGCCAGTAGTCCGGACAGGGTGGCTAACTATGGCTACACCTTC
TRBV7-2	-	-	TRBJ1-2	CASSWEGAVIYGYTF	TGTGCCAGCAGCTGGGAAGGGGCCGTTATCTATGGCTACACCTTC
TRBV7-9	-	TRBD1	TRBJ2-7	CASSLVGGQGYEQYF	TGTGCCAGCAGCTTAGTAGGGGGACAGGGGTACGAGCAGTACTTC
TRBV6-5	-	-	TRBJ2-1	CASRRNNEQFF	TGTGCCAGCAGGCGTAACAATGAGCAGTTCTTC
TRBV18	-	TRBD1	TRBJ2-5	CASSPGQQETQYF	TGTGCCAGCTCCCCGGGACAGCAAGAGACCCAGTACTTC
TRBV2	-	TRBD1	TRBJ1-2	CASSGGQGAYYGYTF	TGTGCCAGCAGTGGGGGACAGGGGGCGTACTATGGCTACACCTTC
TRBV21-1	-	-	TRBJ2-7	CASSKGGTGF	TGTGCCAGCAGCAAAGGGGGGACGGGATTC
TRBV6-6	-	-	TRBJ1-1	CASFSSVRYMNTEAFF	TGTGCCAGTTTTAGCTCCGTGAGATACATGAACACTGAAGCTTTCTTT
TRBV18	few	-	TRBJ1-5	CASSAGNQPQHF	TGTGCCAGCTCGGCCGGGAATCAGCCCCAGCATTTT
TRBV12-5	-	-	TRBJ2-6	CASGLDRKDSLSGANVLTF	TGTGCTAGTGGTTTGGACCGGAAGGATTCCCTCTCTGGGGCCAACGTCCTGACTTTC
TRBV5-4	-	TRBD1	TRBJ2-3	CASSLEGQDLTDTQYF	TGTGCCAGCAGCTTGGAGGGACAGGACCTCACAGATACGCAGTATTTT
TRBV6-6	once	-	TRBJ2-2	CATIPGTNTGELFF	TGTGCCACCATTCCCGGGACTAACACCGGGGAGCTGTTTTTT
TRBV28	-	-	TRBJ2-1	CASSFRRTPSYNEQFF	TGTGCCAGCAGTTTTAGAAGGACCCCCTCCTACAATGAGCAGTTCTTC
TRBV18	-	TRBD2	TRBJ2-3	CASSPTSDTDTQYF	TGTGCCAGCTCACCGACTAGCGACACAGATACGCAGTATTTT
TRBV30	-	-	TRBJ1-2	CAWSEGTDYGYTF	TGTGCCTGGAGTGAGGGAACAGACTATGGCTACACCTTC
TRBV6-5	-	TRBD1	TRBJ2-1	CASSLTGGYNEQFF	TGTGCCAGCAGTCTTACAGGGGGCTACAATGAGCAGTTCTTC
TRBV6-5	-	-	TRBJ2-7	CASSPGRPLAEQYF	TGTGCCAGCTCACCGGGACGGCCTTTGGCCGAGCAGTACTTC
TRBV5-4	-	-	TRBJ1-2	CASSLGGRLANYGYTF	TGTGCCAGCAGCTTGGGGGGTCGGCTAGCTAACTATGGCTACACCTTC
TRBV19	-	TRBD1	TRBJ2-5	CASSGQAGETQYF	TGTGCCAGTAGCGGACAGGCCGGAGAGACCCAGTACTTC
TRBV6-1	-	-	TRBJ2-1	CASSEMVGKLYNEQFF	TGTGCCAGCAGTGAAATGGTGGGAAAATTGTACAATGAGCAGTTCTTC
TRBV7-9	-	-	TRBJ2-1	CASSLVGGIYNEQFF	TGTGCCAGCAGCTTAGTGGGGGGAATCTACAATGAGCAGTTCTTC
TRBV27	once	-	TRBJ2-7	CASSRRTTSYEQYF	TGTGCCAGCAGTCGGCGGACAACTTCCTACGAGCAGTACTTC
TRBV6-5	-	-	TRBJ2-1	CASTRNGGEQFF	TGTGCCAGCACCCGGAACGGGGGTGAGCAGTTCTTC
TRBV5-1	-	TRBD2	TRBJ2-7	CASSAGTSLSYEQYF	TGCGCCAGCAGCGCCGGGACTAGTCTCTCCTACGAGCAGTACTTC
TRBV9	-	TRBD2	TRBJ2-1	CASSADRAGYNEQFF	TGTGCCAGCAGCGCTGACCGAGCGGGATACAATGAGCAGTTCTTC
TRBV25-1	-	-	TRBJ2-5	CASSEFLDSQGTQYF	TGTGCCAGCAGTGAATTCTTGGACAGTCAAGGGACCCAGTACTTC
TRBV6-1	-	TRBD1	TRBJ1-4	CASGGPGGNEKLFF	TGTGCCAGCGGGGGGCCAGGGGGGAATGAAAAACTGTTTTTT
TRBV5-4	-	-	TRBJ2-3	CASSLDRLHTDTQYF	TGTGCCAGCAGCTTGGACAGGCTGCACACAGATACGCAGTATTTT